This passage covers 5 T cell receptor beta chains from one sample sequenced in a study of cytomegalovirus exposure and HLA in healthy donors. Primers for the PCR totalled 60 Vbeta and 13 Jbeta. Data came from immunoSEQ multiplex PCR; TCRdb stores just in-frame clones and leaves some out. The data hold 150,000 to 200,000 clones, with 80% to 90% observed a single time. Sample: PBMCs. These receptor sequences come from a man aged 18-30 years in good health and CMV-seropositive.

In its sample, this clone was seen many times. The J gene is TRBJ2-1, the V gene TRBV4-1; the match to TRBD2 covers 12 bases. CDR3 size: 16 residues. Germline CDR1 and CDR2: MGHRA and YSYEKL. The trim removed 4 bases at V and 5 bases at J, leaving 6 bases unmatched. Here the CDR3 DNA reads TGCGCCAGCAGCCCGGTCCGGACTAGCGGGGACAATGAGCAGTTCTTC. It encodes CASSPVRTSGDNEQFF.

The rearrangement joins TRBV12-5 to TRBJ1-5, with D tentatively TRBD1 (5 bases). Trimming pared 1 base from V and 2 bases from J, leaving 15 bases between. The CDR3 has 17 residues. Per the germline V gene, CDR1 is LGHNT and CDR2 is FRNRAP. The CDR3 nucleotides are TGTGCTAGTGGTTTGGAACGCAGGGTTGGGGGCAATCAGCCCCAGCATTTT. This gives the protein CASGLERRVGGNQPQHF.

The rearrangement links TRBV10-2 to TRBJ2-7; 9 nucleotides agree with TRBD2. The ends lost 7 bases at V and 4 bases at J; junction bases unmatched: 8. Germline V gives CDR1 WSHSY, CDR2 SAAADI. The CDR3 length is 14 residues. CDR3 sequence reads: CASTRGGRGYEQYF. The CDR3 coding sequence is TGCGCCAGCACGCGGGGGGGCCGGGGATACGAGCAGTACTTC.

The J gene is TRBJ2-7, the V gene TRBV30, with TRBD1 matching over 7 bases. Germline V lookup: CDR1 GTSNPN, CDR2 SVGIG (reference sequence). The CDR3 sequence is 13 residues long. Trimming took 2 bases from V and 7 from J; bases not matched to a gene: 8. The CDR3 protein is CAWSLAGGQEQYF. CDR3 DNA: TGTGCCTGGAGTCTGGCAGGGGGTCAGGAGCAGTACTTC.

V usage is TRBV7-9 and J usage is TRBJ2-7, with 7 nucleotides matching TRBD1. The CDR3 runs to 14 residues. After removal of 2 bases from V and 2 bases from J, the junction contained 3 bases not matched to a gene. Per germline, CDR1 SEHNR and CDR2 FQNEAQ (reference sequence). CDR3 bases: TGTGCCAGCAGCTTACTGGGACAGACCTACGAGCAGTACTTC. Translated, it gives CASSLLGQTYEQYF.